The TCR beta chain described here comes from a study of T cell repertoires in cytomegalovirus infection. Study-wide context: The public TCR beta signatures pointed to both CMV infection and matching HLA type. Whole-study findings and limits: It was HLA-C-restricted CMV-specific TCR beta clonotypes that dominated the response ex vivo. Summed public TCR beta family frequency identified CMV carriers bearing the relevant HLA.

TCRdb reprocessed the reads with MiXCR, giving one entry per CDR3 protein. The table records some 160,000 distinct CDR3 sequences, 17% of them present only once. V dropped 6 bases and J dropped 5 bases, with 7 bases sitting between them. CDR1 DFQATT and CDR2 SNEGSKA come from the germline V gene (reference sequence). The CDR3 contains 10 residues. This clonotype has more than one count but fewer than ten. Its antigen is not known. Sequenced input: CD8+ T cells from PBMCs. This TCR was recovered from a human donor in good health (CMV status not recorded). Some clones in this sample may be carry-over from other donors' samples. The chain employs TRBV20-1 and TRBJ2-5; no reliable D call. The CDR3 DNA reads as TGCAGTGCGCCGGCGGAGACCCAGTACTTC. Translated: CSAPAETQYF.